Presented here are 27 T cell receptor beta chains from one specimen sequenced in a study of blood T cell repertoires in COVID-19. The method was immunoSEQ multiplex PCR; TCRdb's version includes in-frame clones alone and lacks a portion of them. This table holds about 200,000 clones, around 94% found once. Sequenced: peripheral blood. Receptor source: a man aged 30 to 39 with COVID-19, enrolled during active disease.

This chain links TRBV7-9 with TRBJ2-7, with a tentative D call TRBD1 (5 bases). Germline CDR1 is SEHNR and CDR2 is FQNEAQ (reference sequence). The CDR3 runs 11 residues. Trimming cost V 6 bases and J 3 bases, with 6 bases left between them. CDR3 nucleotide sequence: TGTGCCAGCAGACAGGACTACGAGCAGTACTTC. It translates to CASRQDYEQYF.

The chain joins TRBV28 to TRBJ1-2; D ambiguous. V was pared by 8 bases and J by 6 bases, with 13 bases between. The CDR3 is made up of 12 amino acids. Germline-derived CDR1 and CDR2 are MDHEN and SYDVKM. CDR3 DNA: TGTGCCAGCTTTGACACTCCGAATGGCTACACCTTC. Protein product: CASFDTPNGYTF.

CDR3 nucleotides: TGTGCCAGCAGTGGACAGGGTCTTAGCACTGAAGCTTTCTTT. It translates to CASSGQGLSTEAFF. The chain uses TRBV6-2 or TRBV6-3 and TRBJ1-1; TRBD1 agrees at 8 bases. V was clipped by 5 bases and J by 4 bases; unmatched bases: 6. The CDR3 length is 14 residues. Germline V gene sequence: CDR1 MNHEY, CDR2 SVGEGT.

This sequence joins TRBV7-9 and TRBJ1-6, with a possible D match to TRBD1 (6 bases). The CDR3 covers 14 residues. In germline, CDR1 is SEHNR, CDR2 FQNEAQ (reference sequence). The V end was cut by 2 bases, the J end by 7 bases, with 9 bases between. Here the CDR3 reads CASSLRQDNSPLHF. CDR3 DNA sequence: TGTGCCAGCAGCTTACGACAGGACAATTCACCCCTCCACTTT.

The rearrangement uses TRBV7-3 and TRBJ1-2; 7 nucleotides align to TRBD1. The J segment lost 4 bases and the V segment lost 1 base, leaving 6 bases of the junction unmatched. Per the germline V gene, CDR1 is SGHTA and CDR2 is FQGTGA. This CDR3 is built from 15 residues. For the CDR3, the DNA is TGTGCCAGCAGCTTAAAAGGGGGCCCGTCCTATGGCTACACCTTC. Protein: CASSLKGGPSYGYTF.

The chain recombines TRBV30 with TRBJ1-1; no firm D call. The germline CDR1 and CDR2 sequences are GTSNPN and SVGIG (reference sequence). The length of the CDR3 is 13 residues. The V end was cut by 0 bases, the J end by 10 bases, with 15 bases between. The CDR3 loop reads CAWSVSQLASAFF. The CDR3 DNA reads TGTGCCTGGAGTGTATCCCAGCTAGCTTCAGCTTTCTTT.

The chain has TRBV7-9 and TRBJ1-3, with TRBD1 identical over 10 bases. The CDR3 loop spans 17 amino acids. CDR1 and CDR2 (germline): SEHNR, FQNEAQ (reference sequence). J was trimmed by 4 bases and V by 4 bases; bases with no gene match: 10. CDR3 protein: CASSSLTGGWSGNTIYF. The DNA for the CDR3 is TGTGCCAGCAGCTCTCTGACAGGGGGCTGGTCGGGAAACACCATATATTTT.

The CDR3 loop is CASRETGAPNYGYTF. In DNA form, the CDR3 reads TGCGCCAGCAGAGAGACAGGGGCCCCTAACTATGGCTACACCTTC. V gene TRBV5-1 combines with J gene TRBJ1-2, with 8 bases matching TRBD1. Germline values: CDR1 SGHRS, CDR2 YFSETQ. This CDR3 is 15 amino acids long. With 5 bases clipped from V and 0 bases from J, the junction kept 6 bases outside the gene matches.

The CDR3, as DNA: TGTGCCAGCAGCTTACGATGGGGACAGGGGAGCCAAAACACCGGGGAGCTGTTTTTT. This translates into CASSLRWGQGSQNTGELFF. The J gene is TRBJ2-2, the V gene TRBV11-3, with 10 bases that match TRBD1. CDR1 and CDR2 from the germline V gene are SGHNT and YENEEA. Trimming took 2 bases from V and 2 from J; bases not matched to a gene: 11. The CDR3 is 19 residues long.

CDR3 sequence: CASTPSGNTIYF. CDR3 nucleotide sequence: TGTGCCAGTACCCCGTCTGGAAACACCATATATTTT. The chain links TRBV19 to TRBJ1-3; unclear D gene. The V end was cut by 7 bases, the J end by 1 base, with 5 bases between. The CDR3 has 12 residues. The germline CDR1 and CDR2 sequences are LNHDA and SQIVND (reference sequence).

The J gene is TRBJ1-5, the V gene TRBV5-1; a possible D gene is TRBD1 (6 bases). Germline V lookup: CDR1 SGHRS, CDR2 YFSETQ. The CDR3 runs 18 residues. Trimming removed 4 bases from V and 0 bases from J, with 20 bases in between. CDR3 bases: TGCGCCAGCAGCCCGGGAGGGGGAGGTGATTATAGCAATCAGCCCCAGCATTTT. Amino acids: CASSPGGGGDYSNQPQHF.

The J gene is TRBJ1-2, the V gene TRBV6-5, with 8 bases that match TRBD1. CDR1 MNHEY and CDR2 SVGAGI come from the germline V gene. V lost 3 bases to trimming and J lost 6 bases; unmatched junction nucleotides: 3. CDR3 length equals 13 residues. The CDR3 DNA reads TGTGCCAGCAGTTATACAGGGGGGGATGGCTACACCTTC. It codes for CASSYTGGDGYTF.

This clone showed up just once. V is TRBV4-1 and J is TRBJ1-2, with D perhaps matching TRBD1 (5 bases). Per the germline V gene, CDR1 is MGHRA and CDR2 is YSYEKL. CDR3 length: 17 amino acids. Trimming removed 1 base at V and 3 bases at J, with 18 bases between. The CDR3 loop reads CASSQVLVEQVYYGYTF. CDR3 nucleotides: TGCGCCAGCAGCCAAGTCCTAGTCGAACAGGTTTACTATGGCTACACCTTC.

About this clone: This CDR3 is also generated by other DNA sequences in the sample. The V gene is TRBV5-1, the J gene TRBJ1-2, with 7 bases that match TRBD1. The trim removed 0 bases at V and 6 bases at J, leaving 2 bases unmatched. The CDR3 consists of 13 residues. Germline V gene sequence: CDR1 SGHRS, CDR2 YFSETQ. CDR3 region: CASSLVTGNGYTF. In DNA form, the CDR3 reads TGCGCCAGCAGCTTGGTGACAGGGAATGGCTACACCTTC.

This sequence joins TRBV2 and TRBJ1-3; D unclear. V lost 7 bases to trimming and J lost 0 bases, with 19 bases between them. The germline CDR1 and CDR2 sequences are SNHLY and FYNNEI. The CDR3 runs to 17 residues. Here the CDR3 reads CASTPLDGGYSGNTIYF. In DNA, the CDR3 is TGTGCCAGCACCCCTTTGGACGGAGGATACTCTGGAAACACCATATATTTT.

This chain joins TRBV30 and TRBJ2-7, with 9 bases lining up with TRBD1. CDR1 and CDR2 from the germline V gene are GTSNPN and SVGIG (reference sequence). V trimming: 4 bases; J trimming: 2 bases; junction bases outside the gene matches: 6. The CDR3 is 14 residues long. The CDR3 DNA reads as TGTGCCTGGACCCGGGACAGGGCCCCCTACGAGCAGTACTTC. Translated: CAWTRDRAPYEQYF. Full variable domain (missing parts from reference TRBV30 and TRBJ2-7): SQTIHQWPATLVQPVGSPLSLECTVEGTSNPNLYWYRQAAGRGLQLLFYSVGIGQISSEVPQNLSASRPQDRQFILSSKKLLLSDSGFYLCAWTRDRAPYEQYFGPGTRLTVT.

This clone is a singleton in its sample. The chain carries TRBV28 and TRBJ1-1, with D uncertain. The CDR3 has 14 amino acids. Germline lookup yields CDR1 MDHEN and CDR2 SYDVKM. Trimming pared 6 bases from V and 5 bases from J, leaving 16 bases between. The CDR3 here is CASRVDPTRTEAFF. DNA for the CDR3: TGTGCCAGCAGAGTGGATCCTACTAGGACTGAAGCTTTCTTT.

The V call is TRBV7-6, the J call TRBJ1-1; D perhaps matches TRBD1 (5 bases). This CDR3 has 15 residues. The germline V and J ends were trimmed by 4 bases and 3 bases, with 15 bases remaining between them. CDR1 and CDR2 (germline): SGHVS, FNYEAQ. In DNA form, the CDR3 reads TGTGCCAGCAGCTCCGGAAGGGGTGGGGACACTGAAGCTTTCTTT. Encoded protein: CASSSGRGGDTEAFF.

CDR3 coding DNA: TGTGCCAGTTCGGTGACTAGCGGGGGAACCGGGGAGCTGTTTTTT. This encodes CASSVTSGGTGELFF. The chain couples TRBV19 to TRBJ2-2, with 12 bases aligning to TRBD2. This CDR3 is 15 amino acids long. Germline-derived CDR1 and CDR2 are LNHDA and SQIVND (reference sequence). The trim removed 8 bases at V and 5 bases at J, leaving 6 bases unmatched.

This chain links TRBV21-1 with TRBJ1-5. TRBV21-1 is labeled a pseudogene. The CDR3 has 15 amino acids. CDR3 DNA: TGTGCCAGCAGCAAGGGCTCGGGGGGCAATCAGCCCCAGCATTTT. It translates to CASSKGSGGNQPQHF.

The chain recombines TRBV29-1 with TRBJ2-2, with 15 bases fitting TRBD2. The CDR3 is made up of 18 amino acids. V lost 5 bases, J lost 4 bases, and 11 bases stayed unmatched. Germline V gene data show CDR1 as SQVTM and CDR2 as ANQGSEA. CDR3 DNA: TGCAGCGTTCTGCCGGGACTAGCGGGGGGACGAGGCACCGGGGAGCTGTTTTTT. The encoded protein is CSVLPGLAGGRGTGELFF.

The gene calls are TRBV7-9 and TRBJ2-5; 11 nucleotides agree with TRBD2. Trimming at V came to 3 bases and at J to 5 bases, leaving 8 bases not matched to a gene. Per the germline V gene, CDR1 is SEHNR and CDR2 is FQNEAQ (reference sequence). The CDR3 runs 16 residues. The CDR3 DNA is TGTGCCAGCAGCTTGTCTAGCGGGGGGCCGGGGGAGACCCAGTACTTC. As protein: CASSLSSGGPGETQYF.

Comments on this clone: The junction does not match germline at one end; this may be a read error. The rearrangement uses TRBV12-5 and TRBJ1-6; D ambiguous. Germline values: CDR1 LGHNT, CDR2 FRNRAP. The CDR3 contains 12 residues. CDR3 amino acids: CASGADRTGMYF. For the CDR3, the DNA is TGTGCTAGTGGGGCGGACCGGACGGGGATGTACTTT. Complete variable domain (other parts from reference TRBV12-5 and TRBJ1-6): DARVTQTPRHKVTEMGQEVTMRCQPILGHNTVFWYRQTMMQGLELLAYFRNRAPLDDSGMPKDRFSAEMPDATLATLKIQPSEPRDSAVYFCASGADRTGMYFGNGTRLTVT.

This clone was seen just once. This chain connects TRBV6-1 to TRBJ1-2; TRBD1 is a possible D gene (6 bases). Trimming took off 1 base at V and 4 bases at J, with 13 bases between the two ends. The CDR3 runs 15 residues. Germline assignment: CDR1 MNHNS and CDR2 SASEGT. CDR3 in DNA: TGTGCCAGCAGTGAAGGATCAGGGGCCTTCTATGGCTACACCTTC. Translating it yields CASSEGSGAFYGYTF.

The chain joins TRBV6-5 to TRBJ1-1; tentatively, D is TRBD1 (5 bases). Trimming stripped 5 bases from V and 4 bases from J, with 11 bases between. This CDR3 spans 13 amino acids. CDR1 MNHEY and CDR2 SVGAGI come from the germline V gene. CDR3 sequence (DNA): TGTGCCAGCAGTCCCCGGGGGGGCACTGAAGCTTTCTTT. Protein: CASSPRGGTEAFF.

The V call is TRBV29-1, the J call TRBJ2-5; possibly TRBD1 for D (5 bases). The CDR3 is 12 amino acids. CDR1 SQVTM and CDR2 ANQGSEA come from the germline V gene. Trimming removed 1 base at V and 3 bases at J, with 6 bases between. Here the CDR3 reads CSVEATEETQYF. Here the CDR3 DNA reads TGCAGCGTTGAAGCGACAGAAGAGACCCAGTACTTC.

The chain employs TRBV25-1 and TRBJ1-1; 9 bases are a match to TRBD1. J gave up 1 base and V 5 bases, and 11 bases lay outside the gene matches. This CDR3 region has 17 residues. CDR1 and CDR2 (germline): MGHDK, SYGVNS. The CDR3: CASSRRGTGPSNTEAFF. The DNA of the CDR3 is TGTGCCAGCAGTCGAAGGGGGACAGGGCCGTCGAACACTGAAGCTTTCTTT.